These 11 T cell receptor beta chains came from one sample sequenced in a study of CD8+CD57+ T cells in acquired aplastic anemia. Genomic DNA acted as the template from which TCR beta VDJ combination and CDR3 sequence profiling were carried out. One entry per CDR3 protein, called by TCRdb with MiXCR from the reads. The table includes around 430,000 distinct CDR3 sequences, around a third detected once. Patients selected for sequencing had displayed CD8+CD57+ cell expansion by flow cytometry. Sequencing input: sorted CD4+, CD8+, or CD8+CD57+ T cells (not recorded which) from PBMCs. Source of these receptors: a human donor with aplastic anemia.

The chain is built from TRBV30 and TRBJ1-1; tentatively, D is TRBD1 (5 bases). Germline V gene sequence: CDR1 GTSNPN, CDR2 SVGIG (reference sequence). The CDR3 length is 14 residues. The V gene lost 1 base and the J gene lost 10 bases, with 19 bases spanning the gap. The CDR3 reads CAWSGGRGREAAFF. The CDR3 DNA reads as TGTGCCTGGAGTGGCGGAAGGGGCAGGGAGGCAGCTTTCTTT.

Regarding this clonotype: One base away lies a much larger clone, so this may be a sequencing read error. It is unclear where the CDR3 begins or ends on the DNA, so no DNA is shown, and the CDR3 is as TCRdb lists it. The rearrangement joins TRBV20-1 to TRBJ1-2; the D call in the table, TRBD1, was not verified against the DNA. Ends included, the CDR3 has 14 residues. CDR1 is DFQATT, CDR2 SNEGSKA, per germline (reference sequence). The CDR3 loop reads CSAPLGTRAYGCTF.

A single count supports this clonotype. As the CDR3 is not closed by the conserved phenylalanine or tryptophan, this likely results from a read error. The genes are TRBV25-1 and TRBJ2-3; 9 nucleotides line up with TRBD2. The CDR3 consists of 18 residues. V lost 7 bases, J lost 3 bases, and 17 bases stayed unmatched. The germline gives CDR1 MGHDK, CDR2 SYGVNS. Written as DNA, the CDR3 is TGTGCCAGCACCCCCGAGAAGGCGGGAGGGCCGGTAACAGATACGCAGTATCTT. This sequence encodes CASTPEKAGGPVTDTQYL.

This clonotype showed up many times. This chain links TRBV19 with TRBJ1-5; the D is unclear. The CDR3 has 13 residues. Trimming took off 4 bases at V and 3 bases at J, with 7 bases between the two ends. CDR1 and CDR2 (germline): LNHDA, SQIVND (reference sequence). The CDR3 region is CASSRGLNQPQHF. The DNA for the CDR3 is TGTGCCAGTAGTAGGGGTCTCAATCAGCCCCAGCATTTT.

This clonotype has just a few counts. The gene calls are TRBV6-5 and TRBJ1-4; TRBD1 is a possible D gene (5 bases). The V gene's germline CDR1 is MNHEY and CDR2 SVGAGI. The CDR3 extends over 17 amino acids. The ends were cut back, 3 bases at V and 4 bases at J, with 18 bases in the middle. CDR3 in DNA: TGTGCCAGCAGTTATCTGAAGGGACGAACCCTTAATGAAAAACTGTTTTTT. Its translation: CASSYLKGRTLNEKLFF.

The genes are TRBV12-5 and TRBJ1-2; D may be TRBD1 (5 bases). The CDR3 loop spans 16 amino acids. The V and J ends lost 5 bases and 2 bases respectively, with 18 bases between them. Germline-derived CDR1 and CDR2 are LGHNT and FRNRAP. CDR3 amino acids: CASGPVGGGMNYGYTF. CDR3 sequence (DNA): TGTGCTAGTGGTCCCGTCGGGGGGGGGATGAACTATGGCTACACCTTC.

This chain joins TRBV10-3 and TRBJ1-1; no clear D. V was clipped by 10 bases and J by 3 bases, with 12 bases between them. The CDR3 covers 12 residues. Per germline, CDR1 ENHRY and CDR2 SYGVKD. The CDR3 DNA follows: TGTGCCAGCGGCCCCAGTTACACTGAAGCTTTCTTT. Its protein product is CASGPSYTEAFF.

This clonotype was seen ten or more times. This chain joins TRBV11-3 and TRBJ2-5; weak D call: TRBD1 (5 bases). The V end lost 3 bases, the J end lost 5 bases, and 10 bases lay between the germline ends. The CDR3 extends over 13 amino acids. CDR1 is SGHNT and CDR2 is YENEEA in the germline V gene. As DNA, the CDR3 is TGTGCCAGCAGCTTTGGGGCCGTGGAGACCCAGTACTTC. It codes for CASSFGAVETQYF.

This clonotype was detected a few times. V is TRBV4-2 and J is TRBJ1-3; no reliable D call. The CDR3 has 17 amino acids. Germline V gene sequence: CDR1 LGHNA, CDR2 YNFKEQ. The V gene lost 4 bases and the J gene lost 0 bases, with 16 bases spanning the gap. The CDR3 nucleotides read TGTGCCAGCAGCCCGGGAATAGGAGATCCCTCTGGAAACACCATATATTTT. It encodes CASSPGIGDPSGNTIYF.

This clonotype was seen repeatedly, ten times or more. V and J are TRBV15 and TRBJ1-5; perhaps TRBD1 as D (5 bases). Trimming took 1 base from V and 6 from J, leaving 10 bases between them. Germline V gene sequence: CDR1 LNHNV, CDR2 YYDKDF (reference sequence). The CDR3 length is 14 residues. The CDR3 DNA follows: TGTGCCACCAGCAGAGGGGGCCGGGGTCAGCCCCAGCATTTT. Encoded protein: CATSRGGRGQPQHF.

The chain uses TRBV30 and TRBJ2-7; D remains unclear. Germline V gene lookup returns CDR1 GTSNPN and CDR2 SVGIG (reference sequence). V lost 0 bases to trimming and J lost 5 bases, with 11 bases between them. The CDR3 is 13 residues long. CDR3 protein: CAWSVFSRHEQYF. The DNA for the CDR3 is TGTGCCTGGAGTGTTTTTTCGCGCCACGAGCAGTACTTC.